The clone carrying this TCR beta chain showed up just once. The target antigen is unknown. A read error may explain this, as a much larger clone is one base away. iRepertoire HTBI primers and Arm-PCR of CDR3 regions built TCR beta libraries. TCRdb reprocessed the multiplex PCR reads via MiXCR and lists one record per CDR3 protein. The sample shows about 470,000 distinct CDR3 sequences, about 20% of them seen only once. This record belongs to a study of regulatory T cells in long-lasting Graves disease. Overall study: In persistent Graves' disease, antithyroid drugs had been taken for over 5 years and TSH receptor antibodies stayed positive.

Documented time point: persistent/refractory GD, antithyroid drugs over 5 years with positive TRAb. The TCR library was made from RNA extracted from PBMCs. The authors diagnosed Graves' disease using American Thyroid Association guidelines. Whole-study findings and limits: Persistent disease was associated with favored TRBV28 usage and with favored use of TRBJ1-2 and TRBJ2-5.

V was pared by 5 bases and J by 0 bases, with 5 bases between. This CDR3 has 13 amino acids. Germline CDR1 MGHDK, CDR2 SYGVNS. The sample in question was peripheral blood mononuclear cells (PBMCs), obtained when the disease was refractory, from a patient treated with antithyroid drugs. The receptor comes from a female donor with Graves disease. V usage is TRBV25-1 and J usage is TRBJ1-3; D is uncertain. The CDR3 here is CASSKSSGNTIYF. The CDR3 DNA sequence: TGTGCCAGCAGTAAGAGCTCTGGAAACACCATATATTTT.